These 23 T cell receptor beta chains originate from one sample sequenced in a study of T-cell reconstitution after alpha-beta-depleted transplantation in children. The TCRbeta library was prepared with unique molecular identifiers. In TCRdb, the PCR reads were re-called with MiXCR into one record per CDR3 protein. The top ten hold 11% to 15% of the sample, which has more than 500,000 distinct CDR3 sequences, over 10% seen once. Specimen: PBMCs, mostly from graft donor cells, collected 180 days after TCRalphabeta/CD19-depleted stem cell transplant. The receptors were sampled from a female patient aged 2-10 years who had a stem cell transplant for aplastic anemia, so the T cells may come from the graft donor.

The genes are TRBV28 and TRBJ2-7; 11 nucleotides agree with TRBD1. The CDR3 covers 15 residues. Per the germline V gene, CDR1 is MDHEN and CDR2 is SYDVKM. Trimming at V came to 6 bases and at J to 3 bases, leaving 7 bases not matched to a gene. The CDR3 spells CASSVGTGGFYEQYF. CDR3 nucleotides: TGTGCCAGCAGCGTGGGGACAGGGGGGTTCTACGAGCAGTACTTC.

The chain is built from TRBV7-9 and TRBJ1-1; 8 positions agree with TRBD1. This CDR3 has 17 residues. V gave up 2 bases and J gave up 4 bases; unmatched junction bases: 12. Germline V lookup: CDR1 SEHNR, CDR2 FQNEAQ (reference sequence). The CDR3 loop reads CASSLIRETGVGTEAFF. The CDR3 DNA reads TGTGCCAGCAGCTTAATAAGGGAGACAGGGGTGGGCACTGAAGCTTTCTTT.

In its sample, this clonotype was seen a few times. The gene calls are TRBV12-3 or TRBV12-4 and TRBJ2-7; D is unclear. Trimming removed 3 bases at V and 3 bases at J, with 9 bases between. The CDR3 contains 13 residues. CDR3 residues: CASSFHTDYEQYF. CDR3 nucleotides: TGTGCCAGCAGTTTTCATACTGACTACGAGCAGTACTTC.

The rearrangement joins TRBV5-5 to TRBJ1-4; maybe TRBD1 (6 bases). V was clipped by 2 bases and J by 6 bases, with 11 bases between them. This CDR3 comprises 14 residues. Germline values: CDR1 SGHKS, CDR2 YYEKEE (reference sequence). This chain's CDR3 is CASSLGGGHEKLFF. CDR3 nucleotides: TGTGCCAGCAGCTTAGGAGGGGGGCATGAAAAACTGTTTTTT.

This clonotype has more than one count but fewer than ten. The chain uses TRBV7-2 and TRBJ2-7; 9 bases map to TRBD2. This CDR3 has 15 amino acids. Germline V CDR1 and CDR2: SGHTA, FQGNSA. Unmatched junction bases numbered 7, after V lost 4 bases and J lost 3 bases. CDR3 region: CASSSLAGEDYEQYV. For the CDR3, the DNA is TGTGCCAGCAGCTCTTTAGCGGGAGAAGACTACGAGCAGTACGTC.

The V and J genes are TRBV3-1 and TRBJ2-1, with 9 bases lining up with TRBD1. V lost 1 base to trimming and J lost 2 bases; unmatched junction nucleotides: 3. CDR1 is LGHDT, CDR2 YNNKEL, per germline (reference sequence). The CDR3 is 16 amino acids. CDR3: CASSQGRDRAYNEQFF. In nucleotides, the CDR3 is TGTGCCAGCAGCCAAGGCCGGGACAGGGCCTACAATGAGCAGTTCTTC.

Many counts were recorded for this clonotype. This chain uses TRBV20-1 with TRBJ2-3; 13 bases map to TRBD2. J gave up 2 bases and V 3 bases, and 2 bases lay outside the gene matches. The CDR3 runs 15 residues. From germline, CDR1 is DFQATT and CDR2 SNEGSKA (reference sequence). The CDR3 bases are TGCAGTGCTAGGACTAGCGGGAGGAACACAGATACGCAGTATTTT. Its protein product is CSARTSGRNTDTQYF.

In this sample, this clonotype turned up many times. This chain joins TRBV28 and TRBJ1-2; TRBD1 aligns across 12 bases. The J segment lost 7 bases and the V segment lost 6 bases, leaving 12 bases of the junction unmatched. The CDR3 covers 16 residues. Per the germline V gene, CDR1 is MDHEN and CDR2 is SYDVKM. CDR3 nucleotide sequence: TGTGCCAGCAGCTTAGCCGGGACAGGGGGCTCGGGTGGCTACACCTTC. Translation gives CASSLAGTGGSGGYTF.

V is TRBV12-3 or TRBV12-4 and J is TRBJ2-7; D possibly matches TRBD1 or TRBD2 (5 bases each). CDR3 length: 14 residues. Trimming cost V 5 bases and J 3 bases, with 14 bases left between them. The CDR3 DNA sequence: TGTGCCAGCAGTCCCCCAGGGACCCTCTACGAGCAGTACTTC. Protein: CASSPPGTLYEQYF.

This clonotype was detected ten times or more. This chain connects TRBV12-3 or TRBV12-4 to TRBJ2-7; D possibly matches TRBD1 or TRBD2 (6 bases each). The CDR3 runs 13 residues. V dropped 6 bases and J dropped 5 bases, with 14 bases sitting between them. CDR3 protein: CASSPRGVHEQYF. CDR3 DNA: TGTGCCAGCAGCCCTAGGGGGGTCCACGAGCAGTACTTC.

This sequence joins TRBV11-2 and TRBJ2-7; 9 nucleotides agree with TRBD2. Looked up from germline, CDR1 is SGHAT and CDR2 is FQNNGV. The CDR3 consists of 18 residues. V was pared by 5 bases and J by 3 bases, with 17 bases of the junction left unmatched. CDR3 in amino acids: CASSRPTSGPRGYYEQYF. CDR3 sequence (DNA): TGTGCCAGCAGCAGACCGACTAGCGGACCGAGGGGATACTACGAGCAGTACTTC.

The V call is TRBV20-1, the J call TRBJ2-7; 7 bases are shared with TRBD2. Germline CDR1 reads DFQATT; CDR2 reads SNEGSKA (reference sequence). J gave up 4 bases and V 0 bases, and 12 bases lay outside the gene matches. The CDR3 consists of 16 residues. CDR3: CSARDRLAGASYEQYF. CDR3 nucleotides: TGCAGTGCTAGAGATCGGCTCGCGGGAGCGTCATACGAGCAGTACTTC.

This clonotype was counted between two and nine times. The rearrangement uses TRBV4-3 and TRBJ1-2; D unresolved. This CDR3 region has 12 residues. Germline assignment: CDR1 LGHNA and CDR2 YSLEER. V gave up 0 bases and J gave up 8 bases, with 7 bases separating them. In DNA form, the CDR3 reads TGCGCCAGCAGCCAAGATGCGGTGGGCTACACCTTC. Its protein is CASSQDAVGYTF.

V is TRBV13 and J is TRBJ2-1, with 11 positions matching TRBD2. V gave up 4 bases and J gave up 8 bases; unmatched junction bases: 10. The CDR3 contains 16 residues. CDR1 is PRHDT and CDR2 is FYEKMQ in the germline V gene (reference sequence). CDR3 amino acids: CASSSVLAGVFDEQFF. CDR3 sequence (DNA): TGTGCCAGCAGCTCGGTACTAGCGGGAGTATTCGATGAGCAGTTCTTC.

This chain joins TRBV6-1 and TRBJ1-2, with D possibly being TRBD1 (6 bases). The CDR3 contains 13 residues. Germline V gene sequence: CDR1 MNHNS, CDR2 SASEGT. Trimming removed 7 bases at V and 4 bases at J, with 13 bases between. As DNA, the CDR3 is TGTGCCAGCACTGCGACCAGGGGCTATGGCTACACCTTC. Residues: CASTATRGYGYTF.

This sequence joins TRBV12-3 or TRBV12-4 and TRBJ2-1; the match to TRBD2 covers 7 bases. The CDR3 covers 16 residues. Germline trimming cut 2 bases from V and 4 bases from J; bases unmatched to any gene: 8. CDR3 sequence reads: CASSLLLAGAYNEQFF. The CDR3 coding sequence is TGTGCCAGCAGTTTACTATTGGCGGGAGCATACAATGAGCAGTTCTTC.

This clonotype was observed a few times. V and J are TRBV10-3 and TRBJ1-2; a weak D match, TRBD1 (6 bases). The V end lost 7 bases, the J end lost 7 bases, and 16 bases lay between the germline ends. Germline V CDR1 and CDR2: ENHRY, SYGVKD. The CDR3 consists of 13 residues. The CDR3 loop reads CAITFAGDGGYTF. In DNA, the CDR3 is TGTGCCATCACCTTCGCAGGGGACGGTGGCTACACCTTC.

The sample holds a few counts of this clonotype. V is TRBV29-1 and J is TRBJ1-2; D call uncertain. There are 11 residues in the CDR3. In germline, CDR1 is SQVTM, CDR2 ANQGSEA. Trimming removed 4 bases at V and 0 bases at J, with 3 bases between. The CDR3 DNA reads as TGCAGCGTTGCCACTAACTATGGCTACACCTTC. Its protein is CSVATNYGYTF. Using reference TRBV29-1 and TRBJ1-2 for the parts outside the CDR3, the full variable domain is SAVISQKPSRDICQRGTSLTIQCQVDSQVTMMFWYRQQPGQSLTLIATANQGSEATYESGFVIDKFPISRPNLTFSTLTVSNMSPEDSSIYLCSVATNYGYTFGSGTRLTVV.

The gene calls are TRBV6-2 or TRBV6-3 and TRBJ2-7, with TRBD2 matching 7 bases. Germline CDR1 MNHEY, CDR2 SVGEGT. This CDR3 is 14 amino acids long. J was trimmed by 6 bases and V by 2 bases; bases with no gene match: 7. The CDR3: CASSYMRGTFEQYV. CDR3 nucleotides: TGTGCCAGCAGTTACATGCGGGGGACGTTCGAGCAGTACGTC.

The rearrangement links TRBV5-1 to TRBJ2-7; possible D gene TRBD1, 5 bases. In germline, CDR1 is SGHRS, CDR2 YFSETQ. Trimming left V 1 base short and J 5 bases short, with 7 bases between. The CDR3 is 12 residues long. DNA of the CDR3: TGCGCCAGCAGCTTGATGGGGCACGAGCAGTACTTC. This encodes CASSLMGHEQYF. Filled out from reference TRBV5-1 and TRBJ2-7, the complete variable domain reads KAGVTQTPRYLIKTRGQQVTLSCSPISGHRSVSWYQQTPGQGLQFLFEYFSETQRNKGNFPGRFSGRQFSNSRSEMNVSTLELGDSALYLCASSLMGHEQYFGPGTRLTVT.

The sample holds a few counts of this clonotype. J is TRBJ2-1 and V is TRBV12-3 or TRBV12-4, with 10 bases matching TRBD2. The CDR3 is 18 amino acids. J was trimmed by 8 bases and V by 1 base; bases with no gene match: 14. The CDR3 loop is CASSLGASGRAVSDEQFF. In DNA, the CDR3 is TGTGCCAGCAGTTTAGGGGCTAGCGGGAGAGCTGTATCGGATGAGCAGTTCTTC.

This clonotype was observed a handful of times. The V gene is TRBV6-2 or TRBV6-3, the J gene TRBJ2-7; D ambiguous. Germline V CDR1 and CDR2: MNHEY, SVGEGT. V was cut by 0 bases and J by 6 bases, with 6 bases left in between. This CDR3 region has 12 residues. Here the CDR3 reads CASSYSPAEQYF. The CDR3 DNA is TGTGCCAGCAGTTACTCGCCAGCCGAGCAGTACTTC.

As concerns this clonotype: One junction end disagrees with the germline gene, perhaps due to a read error. The chain links TRBV3-1 to TRBJ2-1; 14 nucleotides match TRBD2. Germline CDR1 LGHDT, CDR2 YNNKEL (reference sequence). The CDR3 extends over 19 amino acids. The chain's CDR3 is CAISPPGLAGVGAYNEQFF. CDR3 DNA sequence: TGTGCCATCAGCCCCCCGGGACTAGCGGGAGTGGGCGCCTACAATGAGCAGTTCTTC.